These 20 T cell receptor beta chains were all obtained from the same sample, sequenced in a study of shared clonotypes between healthy human individuals. The assay was immunoSEQ multiplex PCR, and TCRdb's table has in-frame clones only and misses some. The sample includes roughly 1,000,000 clones, around 78% of them seen just once. Material: memory CD4+ T cells from PBMCs. Subset described: CD45RA-negative fraction. The receptors were sampled from a man aged 18 to 29 in good health. Some clones in this sample may be carry-over from other donors' samples.

V gene TRBV18 combines with J gene TRBJ2-1; 10 bases map to TRBD1. V lost 2 bases to trimming and J lost 7 bases; unmatched junction nucleotides: 5. Germline lookup yields CDR1 KGHSH and CDR2 LQKENI. This CDR3 comprises 15 residues. CDR3 protein: CASSPSDRGLNEQFF. The DNA for the CDR3 is TGTGCCAGCTCACCAAGCGACAGGGGGCTGAATGAGCAGTTCTTC.

The chain is built from TRBV18 and TRBJ2-7; 9 nucleotides match TRBD1. Per the germline V gene, CDR1 is KGHSH and CDR2 is LQKENI. Unmatched junction bases numbered 7, after V lost 3 bases and J lost 7 bases. The CDR3 extends over 14 amino acids. CDR3 in amino acids: CASSPWDRVGEQYF. The DNA of the CDR3 is TGTGCCAGCTCACCGTGGGACAGGGTAGGGGAGCAGTACTTC.

This clone has a single count. J is TRBJ2-1 and V is TRBV28; 11 bases fit TRBD2. V shed 5 bases and J 0 bases; nucleotides not matched to a gene: 3. This CDR3 has 16 amino acids. Germline CDR1 is MDHEN and CDR2 is SYDVKM. CDR3 amino acids: CASSELAGASYNEQFF. The DNA of the CDR3 is TGTGCCAGCAGTGAACTAGCGGGAGCCTCCTACAATGAGCAGTTCTTC.

The chain recombines TRBV18 with TRBJ2-1; a weak D match, TRBD1 (7 bases). The CDR3 contains 15 residues. The germline V gene encodes CDR1 KGHSH and CDR2 LQKENI. V shed 1 base and J shed 5 bases, with 12 bases lying between them. The CDR3 is CASSPRRDSNNEQFF. CDR3 DNA: TGTGCCAGCTCACCACGGAGGGACAGTAACAATGAGCAGTTCTTC.

V and J are TRBV6-5 and TRBJ2-1, with 14 bases lining up with TRBD2. CDR3 length equals 14 residues. Unmatched junction bases numbered 1, after V lost 5 bases and J lost 7 bases. Per the germline V gene, CDR1 is MNHEY and CDR2 is SVGAGI. As DNA, the CDR3 is TGTGCCAGCAGTAGACTAGCGGGGGGGAATGAGCAGTTCTTC. Amino acid sequence: CASSRLAGGNEQFF.

The chain links TRBV4-3 to TRBJ2-5, with 7 bases fitting TRBD2. The CDR3 is 14 amino acids. The ends lost 3 bases at V and 2 bases at J; junction bases unmatched: 3. CDR1 LGHNA and CDR2 YSLEER come from the germline V gene. The CDR3, as DNA: TGCGCCAGCAGCCACAAAGCGGGGCAAGAGACCCAGTACTTC. This sequence encodes CASSHKAGQETQYF.

Concerning this clone: This may arise from a read error, as a much more abundant clone is one base away. Other DNA sequences from this sample encode an identical CDR3 as well. This sequence joins TRBV28 and TRBJ1-5; no firm D call. Trimming stripped 6 bases from V and 1 base from J, with 4 bases between. The length of the CDR3 is 12 residues. Germline CDR1 is MDHEN and CDR2 is SYDVKM. The DNA of the CDR3 is TGTGCCAGCAGCCCCAGCAATCAGCCCCAGCATTTT. Translating it yields CASSPSNQPQHF.

The chain couples TRBV5-6 to TRBJ2-7; 7 nucleotides match TRBD1. The junction had 14 bases not matched to a gene; V was cut back by 6 bases and J by 5 bases. The CDR3 sequence is 15 residues long. From germline, CDR1 is SGHDT and CDR2 YYEEEE. The CDR3 DNA reads TGTGCCAGCACCTTCAAGGGGGCCAGTTGGAACGAGCAGTACTTC. The encoded protein is CASTFKGASWNEQYF.

The CDR3 DNA is TGCGCCAGCAGCTTGGTTGGCGCGGTCAATGAGCAGTTCTTC. Its protein product is CASSLVGAVNEQFF. This rearrangement joins TRBV5-1 to TRBJ2-1; D unclear. This CDR3 comprises 14 residues. V lost 0 bases, J lost 6 bases, and 10 bases lay in between. Germline V gene data show CDR1 as SGHRS and CDR2 as YFSETQ.

The chain uses TRBV5-1 and TRBJ2-6, with 7 bases fitting TRBD2. Germline V gives CDR1 SGHRS, CDR2 YFSETQ. CDR3 length equals 16 residues. V gave up 8 bases and J gave up 0 bases; unmatched junction bases: 8. The CDR3 sequence: CASEAGPDSGANVLTF. DNA for the CDR3: TGCGCCAGTGAAGCGGGACCAGACTCTGGGGCCAACGTCCTGACTTTC.

The chain uses TRBV14 and TRBJ2-1; the D is unclear. CDR3 length: 16 residues. Germline V gene lookup returns CDR1 SGHDN and CDR2 FVKESK. V was cut by 0 bases and J by 0 bases, with 9 bases left in between. CDR3 protein: CASSQDAYYSYNEQFF. As DNA, the CDR3 is TGTGCCAGCAGCCAAGATGCCTATTACTCCTACAATGAGCAGTTCTTC.

The chain is built from TRBV5-1 and TRBJ1-4; weak D call: TRBD1 (5 bases). With 0 bases removed from V and 0 bases from J, the gap between germline ends came to 12 bases. Germline V gene data show CDR1 as SGHRS and CDR2 as YFSETQ. The CDR3 loop spans 17 amino acids. Written as DNA, the CDR3 is TGCGCCAGCAGCTTGGCGGAGGGACCAGCAACTAATGAAAAACTGTTTTTT. Translated, it gives CASSLAEGPATNEKLFF.

This sequence joins TRBV14 and TRBJ1-2; D perhaps matches TRBD1 (5 bases). This CDR3 comprises 16 residues. Looked up from germline, CDR1 is SGHDN and CDR2 is FVKESK. Trimming stripped 0 bases from V and 5 bases from J, with 16 bases between. The CDR3 DNA follows: TGTGCCAGCAGCCAAGATAGCCTAACCAAGGGGTATGGCTACACCTTC. Amino acids: CASSQDSLTKGYGYTF. Full variable domain (outside the CDR3, taken from reference TRBV14 and TRBJ1-2): EAGVTQFPSHSVIEKGQTVTLRCDPISGHDNLYWYRRVMGKEIKFLLHFVKESKQDESGMPNNRFLAERTGGTYSTLKVQPAELEDSGVYFCASSQDSLTKGYGYTFGSGTRLTVV.

This clone was picked up a small number of times. This rearrangement joins TRBV30 to TRBJ1-2; D gene unclear. Per germline, CDR1 GTSNPN and CDR2 SVGIG (reference sequence). The CDR3 has 11 amino acids. Trimming stripped 5 bases from V and 8 bases from J, with 12 bases between. CDR3 nucleotide sequence: TGTGCCTGGTCCCGTACGGGAGGCTACACCTTC. Residues: CAWSRTGGYTF.

The chain employs TRBV10-2 and TRBJ2-1; D tentatively reads TRBD1 or TRBD2 (5 bases each). Trimming shortened V by 7 bases and J by 4 bases, and 14 bases separated the two germline ends. The CDR3 spans 14 residues. From germline, CDR1 is WSHSY and CDR2 SAAADI. The CDR3 DNA reads as TGCGCCAGCACCGAGGGTAGGGGTTACAATGAGCAGTTCTTC. Its translation is CASTEGRGYNEQFF.

The CDR3, as DNA: TGCGCCAGCAGCTTTTGGCGGGAGGGCCGGGAGACCCAGTACTTC. Amino acids: CASSFWREGRETQYF. This chain links TRBV5-1 with TRBJ2-5, with 9 bases that match TRBD2. In germline, CDR1 is SGHRS, CDR2 YFSETQ. CDR3 size: 15 residues. Unmatched junction bases numbered 7, after V lost 2 bases and J lost 5 bases.

This clone was detected many times. Other DNA sequences within the sample encode an identical CDR3. This chain links TRBV9 with TRBJ2-3; TRBD2 aligns across 12 bases. The V and J ends lost 2 bases and 3 bases, in that order; junction bases with no gene match: 4. CDR1 and CDR2 (germline): SGDLS, YYNGEE. The length of the CDR3 is 16 residues. CDR3 sequence (DNA): TGTGCCAGCAGCGTTGGACTAGCGGGATTGACAGATACGCAGTATTTT. Residues: CASSVGLAGLTDTQYF.

The chain links TRBV7-2 to TRBJ1-2; TRBD1 matches at 11 bases. Germline V CDR1 and CDR2: SGHTA, FQGNSA. The CDR3 runs to 14 residues. Trimming at V came to 5 bases and at J to 7 bases, leaving 6 bases not matched to a gene. The CDR3 region has the DNA TGTGCCAGCAGCCTCGGACAGGGGGCCCTTGGCTACACCTTC. Protein: CASSLGQGALGYTF.

The rearrangement joins TRBV28 to TRBJ2-7; a weak D match, TRBD2 (7 bases). The germline V and J ends were trimmed by 6 bases and 2 bases, with 23 bases remaining between them. CDR1 is MDHEN, CDR2 SYDVKM, per germline. The CDR3 extends over 17 amino acids. The CDR3 nucleotides read TGTGCCAGCAGAAATTGGGGGGGGGCGCAGCTTACCTACGAGCAGTACTTC. Amino acids: CASRNWGGAQLTYEQYF.

The chain uses TRBV5-1 and TRBJ2-2, with 8 bases aligning to TRBD2. The trim removed 5 bases at V and 7 bases at J, leaving 7 bases unmatched. Germline V lookup: CDR1 SGHRS, CDR2 YFSETQ. This CDR3 spans 14 amino acids. The CDR3 protein is CASRTTSGGGELFF. CDR3 sequence (DNA): TGCGCCAGCAGGACAACTAGCGGTGGCGGGGAGCTGTTTTTT.